This note documents a single T cell receptor beta chain sequence. This clone is a singleton in its sample. The antigen it binds to is not known. No quality values exist for individual bases; no much larger clone is one base distant. Relative to germline, V is missing 6 bases and J is missing 13 bases, with 10 bases of the junction outside any gene match. CDR1 and CDR2, looked up from the germline V gene (reference sequence), are MNHNY and SVGAGI. The CDR3 spans 13 residues, from the cysteine through the phenylalanine. The sequence is cut down to CDR3 DNA, 39 bases in frame from base 1. TCRbeta CDR3 regions were amplified from genomic DNA using the immunoSEQ Assay, a bias-controlled multiplex PCR. Per the original workflow: The number of nucleated cells in each sample was estimated from the amplification of reference gene primers within the assay. To quantify the absolute abundance of each unique TCRbeta CDR3 rearrangement, sequence reads were collapsed and filtered. For each sample, productive Simpson clonality was calculated by taking the square root of Simpson's diversity index across productive rearrangements. The clones in this table, taken by TCRdb from immuneACCESS, are in-frame only. Not every clone is retained; where verified, under half of the shortfall comes from an unresolved V gene, and the cause of the rest is unknown. The DNA was the basis for D and trimming; V, J and clone size are from that table. The sample table records 350,000 or so clones; approximately 89% of these occur just once. Clones ranked in the top ten supply 3% to 4% of the sample.

This entry belongs to a study of blood T cell repertoires in COVID-19 (dated by TCRdb to the early 2020s). In the study overall: Samples covering the acute and convalescent phases of COVID-19 were provided by collaborators in the United States, Italy and Spain. The prospective study material was composed of cDNA or gDNA derived from T cells, B-cell-depleted T cells, or PBMCs. The dataset comprised deeply sampled blood TCRbeta repertoires from subjects exposed to, actively infected with, or recovered from COVID-19. The repertoires were released in a freely available public database intended as a resource for research on the immune response to SARS-CoV-2. Samples came from the ongoing ImmuneRACE study (first 160 participants) plus 1,254 subjects from 6 global collaborators. Nearly every sample came with metadata listing a de-identified subject ID, COVID-19 status, age in years and sex. Where available, HLA class I and class II types were taken from metadata supplied by the sample provider and were not determined by assay-based typing. General conclusions and limits of the study: How much clinical and demographic metadata was included differed by source and by participant, and the metadata was provided uncurated.

One collaborating source in Seattle enrolled patients while the patients were actively infected and followed the patients over time throughout the course of disease. Each collaborating institution followed its own protocols to collect whole blood in K2EDTA tubes. For TCRbeta analysis, collaborator samples were shipped as frozen whole blood, as isolated PBMCs, or as DNA extracted from either sample type. The clonotype was recovered from a woman in her sixties with COVID-19, enrolled during active disease. The chain joins TRBV6-6 to TRBJ1-2; 11 bases in the junction line up with TRBD1. Sequences were obtained from peripheral blood. The CDR3 protein sequence reads: CASSRGQGASGTF. The sequenced DNA is TGTGCCAGCAGCCGAGGACAGGGGGCTTCGGGCACCTTC.